This T cell receptor (beta chain) was recovered during a study of shared clonotypes between healthy human individuals (dated by TCRdb to 2018 to 2021). Regarding the research as a whole: A couple of women and three men aged 18 to 49 years were included in the cohort. For each donor, CD4 naive and CD4 memory were each given three plates, CD8 naive was given two plates, and CD8 memory was given one plate. Blood TCR repertoires of roughly 5 healthy adults were deeply sequenced to estimate repertoire size and the extent of clonotype sharing between individuals. Libraries were prepared and TCR repertoires were sequenced by different laboratories using diverse techniques, in order to increase sequencing depth and limit assay-specific biases. Each donor's leukapheresis produced roughly between about 0.9 and 9.5 billion PBMCs. What the authors observed across the whole study: Pairwise subsampling indicated that sequencing depth was expected to affect the degree of clonotype sharing among donors. Sampling was restricted to blood, and TCR repertoires in tissues likely differ from the TCR repertoires found in blood. Rarefaction of sorted-subset datasets indicated incomplete sequencing despite the large sequencing depth. Naive subsets generally had larger estimated clonotype richness than memory subsets did. Across a handful of donors, about 5% of naive CD4, around 3.3% of naive CD8, approximately 2.5% of memory CD4, and approximately 0.4% of memory CD8 clonotypes were shared. The small number of donors limited the genetic and exposure-history diversity represented. Compared with non-shared clonotypes, the clonotypes found in all four sorted-subset donors had higher generation probabilities.

The CDR3 runs 12 amino acids, cysteine and phenylalanine included. The entry retains the CDR3 DNA only, 36 bases that are in frame from base 1. V is shortened by 6 bases, J by 7 bases, and the region joining them spans 13 bases. Sequences ENHRY (CDR1) and SYGVKD (CDR2) are obtained from the germline V gene. Regarding this clone: Its antigen has not been determined. No much larger clone exists at a distance of one base, and base qualities are not known.

Using the deep immunoSEQ assay, TCR CDR3 regions were amplified from genomic DNA by multiplex PCR. Extracted genomic DNA from each cell subset was distributed evenly across all wells of several immunoSEQ 96-well plates, and each plate was treated as a replicate. For sorted subsets, about 0.2 ug genomic DNA, equal to approximately 30,000 T cell genomes, was loaded into each replicate PCR. Purified libraries were measured with a Qubit 3.0 fluorometer, size-checked on a Bioanalyzer 2100, and measured again with the KAPA Library Quantification kit. A separate single-read 150-cycle Illumina NextSeq 550 flow cell was used to sequence each immunoSEQ 96-well plate. The study's own analysis went as follows. Because the immunoSEQ output included only junctional sequences and no quality scores, the filtering could not be the same as the filtering used for full-length reads. Sequences were annotated with PyIR, a Python wrapper for IgBLAST v1.9, and V/J genes and CDR3 were assigned using IMGT germline references. Reads with weak V/J assignments (E-value above 1e-6), missing CDR3, stop codons, out-of-frame junctions, or ambiguous translated residues were removed. V3J clonotypes were defined as sequences sharing the same inferred V gene, J gene, and CDR3 amino acid sequence. The percentage overlap between two repertoires was calculated by dividing the number of shared unique clonotypes by the size of the smaller repertoire. RTK rarefaction, the Chao1 estimator, and Recon v2.1 estimates of unobserved clonotypes were used to assess repertoire richness. Generation probabilities for all TCRbeta clonotypes obtained by the gDNA method from a handful of donors were computed using OLGA. As stored in TCRdb, this immuneACCESS dataset retains in-frame rearrangements with V and J assigned. A fraction of the clones does not appear; measured against another copy, unresolved V genes explain less than half of the discrepancy, and the remainder lacks a known reason. That table is the source of V, J and clone size, and D and trimming were worked out from the DNA. The sample table records 2.3 million or so clones; more than 80% of these occur just once. The leading ten clones occupy 0.39% of the sample.

The donors were healthy, HIV-negative adults with no recently reported acute infections or vaccinations. Only Caucasian adults living in Nashville, Tennessee, USA were represented among the donors. CD4+ T cells were enriched by magnetic negative selection, after which naive cells were positively selected on CD45RA and the negative fraction was taken as the memory subset. Blood was collected by leukapheresis, and PBMCs were isolated by Ficoll-Histopaque density gradient centrifugation and then cryopreserved in liquid nitrogen vapor phase. Analytical flow cytometry was used to check the purity and quantity of each magnetically sorted T cell population. From each sorted fraction, genomic DNA was isolated and quantified by UV absorbance on a Nanodrop 2000c.

This sequence was found in a man aged 18 to 30 in good health. Some clones in this sample may be carry-over from other donors' samples. The rearrangement combines TRBV10-3 with TRBJ2-7; TRBD2 is possibly the D segment (5 matching bases). The sequenced sample was naive CD4+ T cells from PBMCs. Reading the label with the study, this specimen's cell subset or site is: CD45RA+ positively selected. The nucleotides are TGTGCCATCAGGAGGGAGTTAGGGGAGCAGTACTTC. Its translation is CAIRRELGEQYF.